These T cell receptor beta chains were read from a single sample in a study of cytomegalovirus exposure and HLA in healthy donors. Clones were read by immunoSEQ multiplex PCR, and TCRdb kept only the in-frame ones, dropping some. This table has some 160,000 clones, 70% to 90% appearing once. Specimen: PBMCs. Receptor source: a man in his late teens or twenties in good health and CMV-seronegative. The CDR3 runs from the conserved cysteine through the conserved F or W. The order of the fields is CDR3 DNA, CDR3 protein, J gene, CDR3 length, V gene, clone size, D gene. A D gene is named only where the DNA matches it firmly. Rows give clone size only sometimes, using once, few, many, or a class for an expanded clone.

DNA: TGTGCCAGCAGCACAGATTCCTACGAGCAGTACTTC; CDR3: CASSTDSYEQYF; J: TRBJ2-7; length: 12; V: TRBV6-5; size: .; D: .
DNA: TGCGCCAGCAGCTTGGTTGTACTAGCGGGAGAGCTCGACAACTTATTCTTC; CDR3: CASSLVVLAGELDNLFF; J: TRBJ2-1; length: 17; V: TRBV5-1; size: .; D: TRBD2
DNA: TGTGCCAGCAGTTTAGGGGCAGGGGTAGGGTACGAGCAGTACTTC; CDR3: CASSLGAGVGYEQYF; J: TRBJ2-7; length: 15; V: TRBV27; size: .; D: .
DNA: TGTGCCAGCAGTTATAACGGGGGGGCGGATGGCTACACCTTC; CDR3: CASSYNGGADGYTF; J: TRBJ1-2; length: 14; V: TRBV7-2; size: few; D: .
DNA: TGTGCCAGCAGTTTAACTAGCGGGCTCTCCTACAATGAGCAGTTCTTC; CDR3: CASSLTSGLSYNEQFF; J: TRBJ2-1; length: 16; V: TRBV27; size: .; D: TRBD2
DNA: TGTGCCAGCAGGTCGGGAGCTAGCACAGATACGCAGTATTTT; CDR3: CASRSGASTDTQYF; J: TRBJ2-3; length: 14; V: TRBV6-5; size: .; D: .
DNA: TGTGCCAGCAGTTTATCGGGGACAGTGGCCTGGGCCGAGCAGTACTTC; CDR3: CASSLSGTVAWAEQYF; J: TRBJ2-7; length: 16; V: TRBV27; size: .; D: TRBD1
DNA: TGTGCCAGCAGTTTGGCGGGCACCTCCTACGAGCAGTACTTC; CDR3: CASSLAGTSYEQYF; J: TRBJ2-7; length: 14; V: TRBV28; size: .; D: .
DNA: TGTGCCAGCAGCCTTAGCCGCCTGAGTGAAAAACTGTTTTTT; CDR3: CASSLSRLSEKLFF; J: TRBJ1-4; length: 14; V: TRBV7-8; size: .; D: .
DNA: TGCGCCAGCAGTGTAAGCGGGAGGGCCTATGAGCAGTTCTTC; CDR3: CASSVSGRAYEQFF; J: TRBJ2-1; length: 14; V: TRBV10-1; size: .; D: TRBD2
DNA: TGTGCCAGCAGCGGTCGAGACAGGCTGGGGGGCTACACCTTC; CDR3: CASSGRDRLGGYTF; J: TRBJ1-2; length: 14; V: TRBV6-5; size: .; D: .
DNA: TGCAGCGTTGATTGGCGGGTTGGCTACACCTTC; CDR3: CSVDWRVGYTF; J: TRBJ1-2; length: 11; V: TRBV29-1; size: .; D: .
DNA: TGTGCCACAAGACTAGCGGGAGGGCAAGCAGATACGCAGTATTTT; CDR3: CATRLAGGQADTQYF; J: TRBJ2-3; length: 15; V: TRBV10-3; size: .; D: TRBD2
DNA: TGTGCCAGCAGCGTAGCGGCTAGCGGAATAGAGACCCAGTACTTC; CDR3: CASSVAASGIETQYF; J: TRBJ2-5; length: 15; V: TRBV9; size: .; D: TRBD2
DNA: TGTGCCAGCAGTGGCCAGGGAGGGTACTATGGCTACACCTTC; CDR3: CASSGQGGYYGYTF; J: TRBJ1-2; length: 14; V: TRBV6-5; size: .; D: .
DNA: TGTGCCAGTTTTCTAGCGGGGGGGCCTAGCAATGAGCAGTTCTTC; CDR3: CASFLAGGPSNEQFF; J: TRBJ2-1; length: 15; V: TRBV5-4; size: .; D: TRBD2
DNA: TGCGCCAGCAGCCAAGATCTCCCGGGTTTAGCCTACGAGCAGTACTTC; CDR3: CASSQDLPGLAYEQYF; J: TRBJ2-7; length: 16; V: TRBV4-3; size: .; D: .
DNA: TGTGCCAGCAGCTTCCAGGGAGGTGGAGGTCAGCCCCAGCATTTT; CDR3: CASSFQGGGGQPQHF; J: TRBJ1-5; length: 15; V: TRBV5-8; size: .; D: .
DNA: TGCGCCAGCAGCCAAGATAGGGACAGCTCTGGAAACACCATATATTTT; CDR3: CASSQDRDSSGNTIYF; J: TRBJ1-3; length: 16; V: TRBV4-3; size: once; D: TRBD1
DNA: TGTGCCAGCAGCTTAGCTAGCCCCACAGATACGCAGTATTTT; CDR3: CASSLASPTDTQYF; J: TRBJ2-3; length: 14; V: TRBV7-8; size: .; D: .
DNA: TGTGCCAGCAGTGAGGCTTCCGAAGCTTTCTTT; CDR3: CASSEASEAFF; J: TRBJ1-1; length: 11; V: TRBV2; size: .; D: .
DNA: TGTGCCAGCTCACTAATGGCCGGGACTAGGGGTAGCACAGATACGCAGTATTTT; CDR3: CASSLMAGTRGSTDTQYF; J: TRBJ2-3; length: 18; V: TRBV18; size: .; D: TRBD2
DNA: TGCGCCAGCAGTTTCCAGACAGGGACCCAAGCTTTCTTT; CDR3: CASSFQTGTQAFF; J: TRBJ1-1; length: 13; V: TRBV5-1; size: .; D: TRBD1
DNA: TGCGCCAGCAGCTCGACAGCAACTAATGAAAAACTGTTTTTT; CDR3: CASSSTATNEKLFF; J: TRBJ1-4; length: 14; V: TRBV5-1; size: once; D: .
DNA: TGTGCCAGCAGCTTACCAGGGGGCGTCAATCAGCCCCAGCATTTT; CDR3: CASSLPGGVNQPQHF; J: TRBJ1-5; length: 15; V: TRBV7-2; size: .; D: TRBD1
DNA: TGTGCCAGCAGCATAGACAGGGGAGTACAGAGGGATTCACCCCTCCACTTT; CDR3: CASSIDRGVQRDSPLHF; J: TRBJ1-6; length: 17; V: TRBV13; size: .; D: TRBD1
DNA: TGCGCCAGCAGTGAGTCTGACATTGGTCATCAGCCCCAGCATTTT; CDR3: CASSESDIGHQPQHF; J: TRBJ1-5; length: 15; V: TRBV10-2; size: .; D: .
DNA: TGTGCCAGCACCCCCTATGCGGAAAATTCACCCCTCCACTTT; CDR3: CASTPYAENSPLHF; J: TRBJ1-6; length: 14; V: TRBV7-9; size: .; D: .
DNA: TGTGCCAGCAGCTTAGCGCAGGCTAGCGGGAGGGGAAGGTCCGGGGAGCTGTTTTTT; CDR3: CASSLAQASGRGRSGELFF; J: TRBJ2-2; length: 19; V: TRBV7-8; size: few; D: TRBD2
DNA: TGTGCCTCCCCGGGGGGGCGGAACACCGGGGAGCTGTTTTTT; CDR3: CASPGGRNTGELFF; J: TRBJ2-2; length: 14; V: TRBV30; size: .; D: TRBD2
DNA: TGCGCCAGCAGCTTGGATGGCACTGGAAACACCATATATTTT; CDR3: CASSLDGTGNTIYF; J: TRBJ1-3; length: 14; V: TRBV5-1; size: once; D: .
DNA: TGTGCCAGCATCACCTATTTGGCTTTCTTT; CDR3: CASITYLAFF; J: TRBJ1-1; length: 10; V: TRBV16; size: .; D: .
DNA: TGTGCCAGCAGTTACCCCGGGACAGATAGCAATCAGCCCCAGCATTTT; CDR3: CASSYPGTDSNQPQHF; J: TRBJ1-5; length: 16; V: TRBV6-6; size: .; D: TRBD1
DNA: TGTGCCAGCCGATATTTAGGCACAGATACGCAGTATTTT; CDR3: CASRYLGTDTQYF; J: TRBJ2-3; length: 13; V: TRBV6-1; size: .; D: .
DNA: TGTGCCAGCACGACTAGCGGGAGTTCCGAGCAGTACTTC; CDR3: CASTTSGSSEQYF; J: TRBJ2-7; length: 13; V: TRBV28; size: .; D: TRBD2
DNA: TGTGCCAGCAGTTGGGGGCGAAATGGCTACACCTTC; CDR3: CASSWGRNGYTF; J: TRBJ1-2; length: 12; V: TRBV28; size: .; D: .
DNA: TGCAGCGGGGGACAGGTCCGTCCCGGGGAGCTGTTTTTT; CDR3: CSGGQVRPGELFF; J: TRBJ2-2; length: 13; V: TRBV29-1; size: .; D: TRBD1
DNA: TGTGCCAGCACCTGGCTCTCCATCACAGATACGCAGTATTTT; CDR3: CASTWLSITDTQYF; J: TRBJ2-3; length: 14; V: TRBV2; size: .; D: .
DNA: TGCAGCGTTGATAGAGAGTTGGGACTATATGGCTACACCTTC; CDR3: CSVDRELGLYGYTF; J: TRBJ1-2; length: 14; V: TRBV29-1; size: .; D: .
DNA: TGTGCCAGCCAGACAGGGGTGAACACTGAAGCTTTCTTT; CDR3: CASQTGVNTEAFF; J: TRBJ1-1; length: 13; V: TRBV2; size: .; D: TRBD1
DNA: .; CDR3: CASMSVPAVKGSSTGGGRYEQYF; J: TRBJ2-7; length: 23; V: TRBV2; size: .; D: .
DNA: TGTGCCAGCAGTACGACCGGGGCTGAAGCTTTCTTT; CDR3: CASSTTGAEAFF; J: TRBJ1-1; length: 12; V: TRBV11-2; size: .; D: .
DNA: TGTGCCAGCAGTCTACAGGGGAGTAATTCACCCCTCCACTTT; CDR3: CASSLQGSNSPLHF; J: TRBJ1-6; length: 14; V: TRBV6-6; size: .; D: TRBD1
DNA: TGTGCCAGCAGTTCAAGACACCGGGGGTTGCATGAAAAACTGTTTTTT; CDR3: CASSSRHRGLHEKLFF; J: TRBJ1-4; length: 16; V: TRBV27; size: .; D: .
DNA: TGCGCCAGCAGCCAAGATACTCCCTGGTCATACGAGACCCAGTACTTC; CDR3: CASSQDTPWSYETQYF; J: TRBJ2-5; length: 16; V: TRBV4-1; size: .; D: .
DNA: TGTGCCAGCAGGGAGGGGTACGGGGGATACTACGAGCAGTACTTC; CDR3: CASREGYGGYYEQYF; J: TRBJ2-7; length: 15; V: TRBV7-9; size: .; D: .
DNA: TGTGCCAGCAGCCTTGCTCGCGGGGCGTCTGAGCAGTACTTC; CDR3: CASSLARGASEQYF; J: TRBJ2-7; length: 14; V: TRBV14; size: once; D: .
DNA: TGTGCCAGCAGTTTACAGGGCTTCTACGAGCAGTACTTC; CDR3: CASSLQGFYEQYF; J: TRBJ2-7; length: 13; V: TRBV27; size: once; D: .
DNA: TGTGCCACCAGCAGCTATAGGGGGCGGGAATTGTTCGGCGAGCAGTACTTC; CDR3: CATSSYRGRELFGEQYF; J: TRBJ2-7; length: 17; V: TRBV15; size: once; D: .
DNA: TGTGCCAGCAGCCCTGGGGGATCGGGGGTCCAGCCCCAGCATTTT; CDR3: CASSPGGSGVQPQHF; J: TRBJ1-5; length: 15; V: TRBV6-6; size: .; D: .
DNA: TGTGCCAGTAGTATTACGAGGAATGGGGCCAACGTCCTGACTTTC; CDR3: CASSITRNGANVLTF; J: TRBJ2-6; length: 15; V: TRBV19; size: .; D: .
DNA: TGTGCCAGCAGTCCCTCAGGGGGGACGATGGAAGCTTTCTTT; CDR3: CASSPSGGTMEAFF; J: TRBJ1-1; length: 14; V: TRBV27; size: .; D: TRBD1
DNA: TGTGCCAGCACCCTCCCCGGGGTTAGTCAGCCCCAGCATTTT; CDR3: CASTLPGVSQPQHF; J: TRBJ1-5; length: 14; V: TRBV28; size: .; D: .
DNA: TGTGCCAGCAGCCCCCGGTGGAGTTCACCCCTCCACTTT; CDR3: CASSPRWSSPLHF; J: TRBJ1-6; length: 13; V: TRBV9; size: .; D: .
DNA: TGCGCCAGCAGTGAGCTCAGGGGGACCTCTGGGGCCAACGTCCTGACTTTC; CDR3: CASSELRGTSGANVLTF; J: TRBJ2-6; length: 17; V: TRBV10-1; size: .; D: TRBD1